The 16 T cell receptor beta chains presented below share a single source sample, sequenced in a study of CD8 T cells in Susac syndrome. RNA amounts of roughly 0.5 to 1 ug underwent reverse transcription with random hexamers. TCRdb reprocessed the immunoSEQ multiplex PCR reads with MiXCR, giving one entry per CDR3 protein. The sample lists 200,000 to 250,000 distinct CDR3 sequences, approximately 94% occurring once. Sequencing input: CD4+ T cells from PBMCs. Receptors originate from a human donor with Susac syndrome.

V usage is TRBV11-1 and J usage is TRBJ2-7, with 10 bases matching TRBD2. The CDR3 length is 14 residues. V shed 6 bases, J shed 0 bases, and the junction held 2 bases outside the gene matches. The V gene's germline CDR1 is SGHAT and CDR2 FQDESV (reference sequence). CDR3: CASSERGGSYEQYF. The DNA for the CDR3 is TGTGCCAGCAGTGAGCGGGGGGGCTCCTACGAGCAGTACTTC.

CDR3 in amino acids: CASSLGDDQPQHF. CDR3 in DNA: TGTGCCAGCAGCTTAGGGGATGACCAGCCCCAGCATTTT. The chain uses TRBV11-2 and TRBJ1-5; D is uncertain. Trimming removed 1 base from V and 7 bases from J, with 8 bases in between. The CDR3 has 13 amino acids. The germline gives CDR1 SGHAT, CDR2 FQNNGV. The whole variable domain, filled in from reference TRBV11-2 and TRBJ1-5, reads EAGVAQSPRYKIIEKRQSVAFWCNPISGHATLYWYQQILGQGPKLLIQFQNNGVVDDSQLPKDRFSAERLKGVDSTLKIQPAKLEDSAVYLCASSLGDDQPQHFGDGTRLSIL.

The chain links TRBV7-2 to TRBJ2-1; the match to TRBD1 covers 7 bases. The CDR3 is 15 residues long. Germline V gene lookup returns CDR1 SGHTA and CDR2 FQGNSA. J was trimmed by 1 base and V by 4 bases; bases with no gene match: 4. The CDR3 DNA sequence: TGTGCCAGCAGCTCGCCGACAGGGTCCTACAATGAGCAGTTCTTC. Its protein is CASSSPTGSYNEQFF.

The chain is built from TRBV30 and TRBJ2-1; D might be TRBD1 (5 bases). The CDR3 sequence is 11 residues long. Trimming removed 5 bases at V and 6 bases at J, with 8 bases between. CDR1 and CDR2 (germline): GTSNPN, SVGIG (reference sequence). The DNA of the CDR3 is TGTGCCTGGGAAAGGGGCAATGAGCAGTTCTTC. Protein sequence: CAWERGNEQFF.

The rearrangement uses TRBV18 and TRBJ2-7; TRBD1 might be the D (5 bases). The V gene lost 4 bases and the J gene lost 6 bases, with 10 bases spanning the gap. Per the germline V gene, CDR1 is KGHSH and CDR2 is LQKENI. The CDR3 sequence is 12 residues long. CDR3 in DNA: TGTGCCAGCTCACAGCAGGGCTCCGAGCAGTACTTC. It is translated as CASSQQGSEQYF.

This chain uses TRBV20-1 with TRBJ1-5; 9 nucleotides match TRBD1. Germline CDR1 is DFQATT and CDR2 is SNEGSKA (reference sequence). V lost 3 bases to trimming and J lost 6 bases; unmatched junction nucleotides: 9. The CDR3 covers 15 residues. CDR3 sequence reads: CSASAGQGWGQPQHF. CDR3 sequence (DNA): TGCAGTGCTAGTGCAGGACAGGGGTGGGGTCAGCCCCAGCATTTT.

The chain combines TRBV2 with TRBJ1-6, with D tentatively TRBD1 (5 bases). This CDR3 has 15 residues. The V end was cut by 3 bases, the J end by 5 bases, with 11 bases between. CDR1 is SNHLY, CDR2 FYNNEI, per germline. CDR3 amino acids: CASSEQGYDNSPLHF. As DNA, the CDR3 is TGTGCCAGCAGTGAGCAGGGTTACGATAATTCACCCCTCCACTTT.

The chain recombines TRBV29-1 with TRBJ1-4, with 7 bases fitting TRBD1. The CDR3 is 15 amino acids. V dropped 5 bases and J dropped 5; count of bases not matched to a gene: 11. Germline V gene lookup returns CDR1 SQVTM and CDR2 ANQGSEA. CDR3 bases: TGCAGCGTTCTCCGAGACAGGGACCCGAATGAAAAACTGTTTTTT. Amino acids: CSVLRDRDPNEKLFF.

The V gene is TRBV15, the J gene TRBJ2-6; D gene unclear. CDR1 and CDR2 from the germline V gene are LNHNV and YYDKDF (reference sequence). The length of the CDR3 is 18 residues. V lost 6 bases to trimming and J lost 0 bases, with 18 bases between them. CDR3 loop: CATRDNNGRSSGANVLTF. CDR3 nucleotides: TGTGCCACCAGAGATAACAACGGCCGAAGCTCTGGGGCCAACGTCCTGACTTTC.

The gene calls are TRBV5-1 and TRBJ2-3; D call uncertain. CDR1 and CDR2 (germline): SGHRS, YFSETQ. The V gene lost 6 bases and the J gene lost 0 bases, with 17 bases spanning the gap. The CDR3 sequence is 16 residues long. DNA for the CDR3: TGCGCCAGCAAATCTACACCGCATCTTAGCACAGATACGCAGTATTTT. Translated, it gives CASKSTPHLSTDTQYF.

The CDR3 spells CASSRDREEEKLFF. CDR3 in DNA: TGTGCCAGCAGCCGGGACCGAGAGGAGGAAAAACTGTTTTTT. This chain connects TRBV12-3 or TRBV12-4 to TRBJ1-4, with a tentative D call TRBD1 (5 bases). The V end lost 6 bases, the J end lost 8 bases, and 16 bases lay between the germline ends. The length of the CDR3 is 14 residues.

The chain links TRBV7-9 to TRBJ1-1, with D uncertain. V gave up 0 bases and J gave up 4 bases, with 12 bases separating them. This CDR3 is built from 15 residues. The V gene's germline CDR1 is SEHNR and CDR2 FQNEAQ (reference sequence). This CDR3 is CASSLALSGLTEAFF. The CDR3 DNA reads as TGTGCCAGCAGCTTAGCGCTAAGCGGCCTCACTGAAGCTTTCTTT.

The chain joins TRBV5-6 to TRBJ1-2; D possibly corresponds to TRBD1 (6 bases). CDR3 length: 14 amino acids. The germline V and J ends were trimmed by 4 bases and 2 bases, with 12 bases remaining between them. Germline V lookup: CDR1 SGHDT, CDR2 YYEEEE. The CDR3 bases are TGTGCCAGCAGCCTAGATACAGGGAACTATGGCTACACCTTC. This sequence encodes CASSLDTGNYGYTF.

The rearrangement uses TRBV2 and TRBJ2-2; possibly TRBD1 for D (6 bases). V was shortened by 4 bases and J by 5 bases, with 11 bases between the two germline ends. Germline lookup yields CDR1 SNHLY and CDR2 FYNNEI. The CDR3 is 14 amino acids. CDR3 nucleotides: TGTGCCAGCAGTGGCCTGCAGGGGACCGGGGAGCTGTTTTTT. This encodes CASSGLQGTGELFF.

The chain combines TRBV24-1 with TRBJ2-1; D gene ambiguous. Germline V gene lookup returns CDR1 KGHDR and CDR2 SFDVKD. Between the trimmed V and J ends, which lost 5 bases and 2 bases, there was a span of 3 bases. This CDR3 is built from 12 residues. In nucleotides, the CDR3 is TGTGCCACCAGTGGCGCCTACAATGAGCAGTTCTTC. Encoded protein: CATSGAYNEQFF.

J is TRBJ2-4 and V is TRBV20-1; no clear D gene. The CDR3 spans 12 residues. Germline lookup yields CDR1 DFQATT and CDR2 SNEGSKA (reference sequence). V lost 2 bases, J lost 8 bases, and 10 bases lay in between. The CDR3 loop is CSARQVADIQYF. The DNA for the CDR3 is TGCAGTGCTAGACAGGTCGCGGACATTCAGTACTTC.